The clone carrying this T cell receptor beta chain appeared a single time. With 0 bases clipped from V and 3 bases from J, the junction kept 3 bases outside the gene matches. CDR1 and CDR2 (germline): SGHVS, FQNEAQ. The CDR3 covers 16 residues. Patients with chemo-refractory metastatic non-small-cell lung cancer received focal radiation plus CTLA-4 blockade with ipilimumab. Only in-frame clones appear in the TCRdb table, and some are missing; sequencing was by immunoSEQ multiplex PCR. The sample lists approximately 35,000 clones, approximately 85% seen once, with 5.5% to 7% in the top ten. The sample belongs to a study of radiotherapy plus CTLA-4 blockade in lung cancer. Overall study context: Disease control was present in roughly 30% of patients, and objective responses in under 20%.

The receptor's source is a human donor with non-small cell lung cancer who had stable disease on radiotherapy plus ipilimumab. The V call is TRBV7-8, the J call TRBJ1-5, with 9 bases aligning to TRBD1. The input for sequencing was peripheral blood, taken from a patient treated with radiotherapy plus ipilimumab. The CDR3: CASSLAGTGINQPQHF. As DNA, the CDR3 is TGTGCCAGCAGCTTAGCGGGGACAGGGATCAATCAGCCCCAGCATTTT.